This TCR beta chain was retrieved from a study of response to subunit inactivated influenza vaccine. There are many counts of this clonotype. The target antigen is unknown. Study-wide results and limits: After each seasonal influenza vaccination, few new T cells are recruited, the authors suggested.

CDR3 length: 15 residues. CDR1 and CDR2 (germline): MNHEY, SVGAGI. Trimming took 6 bases from V and 1 from J, leaving 15 bases between them. From the RT-PCR reads, TCRdb called clonotypes with MiXCR, one entry per CDR3 protein. This sample has approximately 500,000 distinct CDR3 sequences, with around 13% found just once. The sequencing used PBMCs from blood, collected 40 to 50 days after vaccination. The V gene is TRBV6-5, the J gene TRBJ1-1, with D unresolved. This sequence originates from a man aged 50-59 years who received an inactivated influenza vaccine. CDR3 amino acids: CASSYGTFENTEAFF. The CDR3 DNA follows: TGTGCCAGCAGCTACGGAACCTTTGAGAACACTGAAGCTTTCTTT.